This T cell receptor beta chain derives from a study of blood T cell repertoires in COVID-19. Study overall: PBMCs, B-cell-depleted T cells, or T cells provided the cDNA or gDNA that made up the material.

In regard to this clone: A read error may account for a junction end that differs from germline.

The CDR3 covers 14 residues. Germline V CDR1 and CDR2: SQVTM, ANQGSEA. As originally analysed: Counts of nucleated cells, estimated from reference gene primer amplification, were obtained. Clones were read by immunoSEQ multiplex PCR, and TCRdb kept only the in-frame ones, dropping some. V, J and clone size reflect that table, while D and trimming were determined from the DNA. The sample shows fewer than 300,000 clones, approximately 89% of them seen only once. Seattle-derived patients entered the study during active infection and were followed longitudinally. The J gene is TRBJ2-2, the V gene TRBV29-1; D perhaps matches TRBD1 (6 bases). The source is a woman aged 25 to 39 with COVID-19, enrolled during active disease. Sequencing used peripheral blood. This CDR3 reads CSVEDRKNTGELFF. The CDR3 nucleotides are TGCAGCGTCGAAGACAGGAAGAACACCGGGGAGCTGTTTTTT.